Listed below are T cell receptor beta chains from one sample, sequenced in a study of T cells in Graves' hyperthyroidism and ophthalmopathy. TCRdb re-analysed the multiplex PCR reads in MiXCR, keeping a single row per CDR3 protein. This table holds 270,000 or so distinct CDR3 sequences, 20% to 25% found once. Input material: blood. The source is a man aged 40-50 years with Graves' hyperthyroidism that later progressed to Graves' ophthalmopathy. The CDR3 runs from the conserved cysteine through the conserved F or W. The D gene is left open where the match is weak. A clone size is listed for some rows: how often the clone was seen (once, few, many), or a class if it is expanded.

d_gene | j_gene | v_gene | abundance | CDR3aa | CDR3nt
NA | TRBJ2-2 | TRBV5-1 | many | CASSPHSASGGGELFF | TGCGCCAGCAGCCCGCACTCGGCTTCTGGTGGCGGGGAGCTGTTTTTT
NA | TRBJ2-2 | TRBV5-1 | many | CASSQDTLPSGELFF | TGCGCCAGCAGCCAGGACACCCTCCCGTCCGGGGAGCTGTTTTTT
TRBD1 | TRBJ2-7 | TRBV30 | NA | CAWSWTGGYEQYF | TGTGCCTGGAGCTGGACAGGGGGGTACGAGCAGTACTTC
NA | TRBJ1-2 | TRBV20-1 | many | CSARDHHGYGYTF | TGCAGTGCTAGAGATCATCACGGTTATGGCTACACCTTC
TRBD1 | TRBJ1-2 | TRBV19 | many | CASMAGGMVYGYTF | TGTGCCAGTATGGCAGGGGGTATGGTCTATGGCTACACCTTC
NA | TRBJ1-1 | TRBV12-3/TRBV12-4 | many | CASRTWVGNTEAFF | TGTGCCAGCAGGACCTGGGTGGGGAACACTGAAGCTTTCTTT
NA | TRBJ1-1 | TRBV27 | many | CASSPGPTVGNTEAFF | TGTGCCAGCAGTCCCGGGCCTACCGTGGGGAACACTGAAGCTTTCTTT
TRBD1 | TRBJ1-5 | TRBV3-1 | many | CASSRQGLDQPQHF | TGTGCCAGCAGCCGACAGGGGCTTGATCAGCCCCAGCATTTT
TRBD2 | TRBJ2-2 | TRBV2 | many | CASSRERGTGELFF | TGTGCCAGCTCCCGAGAGCGGGGCACCGGGGAGCTGTTTTTT
NA | TRBJ2-5 | TRBV10-3 | many | CAISGTPQETQYF | TGTGCCATCAGTGGGACACCCCAAGAGACCCAGTACTTC
NA | TRBJ1-5 | TRBV6-5 | many | CASSWTSNQPQHF | TGTGCCAGCAGTTGGACAAGTAATCAGCCCCAGCATTTT
NA | TRBJ2-2 | TRBV14 | many | CASSPRKSTGELFF | TGTGCCAGCAGCCCGCGAAAAAGCACCGGGGAGCTGTTTTTT
NA | TRBJ1-2 | TRBV10-3 | many | CAISRQSHGYTF | TGTGCCATCAGCCGACAGAGTCATGGCTACACCTTC
TRBD2 | TRBJ2-5 | TRBV30 | NA | CAWSVVRAGGETQYF | TGTGCCTGGAGTGTAGTTCGAGCGGGGGGGGAGACCCAGTACTTC
TRBD1 | TRBJ1-5 | TRBV4-2 | NA | CASSRTGPGQPQHF | TGTGCCAGCAGCCGGACAGGGCCGGGTCAGCCCCAGCATTTT
TRBD2 | TRBJ2-5 | TRBV11-3 | many | CASSPRGLAGVETQYF | TGTGCCAGCAGCCCCAGGGGGCTAGCGGGAGTGGAGACCCAGTACTTC
TRBD1 | TRBJ2-7 | TRBV12-3/TRBV12-4 | NA | CASTGGQGGYEQYF | TGTGCCAGCACCGGGGGACAGGGGGGCTACGAGCAGTACTTC
TRBD2 | TRBJ2-5 | TRBV28 | many | CASSLGRLAGSKTQYF | TGTGCCAGCAGTTTGGGGAGGCTAGCGGGATCGAAGACCCAGTACTTC
NA | TRBJ2-7 | TRBV12-3/TRBV12-4 | many | CASSSSASGSYEQYF | NA
NA | TRBJ2-5 | TRBV20-1 | many | CSAPPEYQETQYF | TGCAGTGCCCCTCCAGAGTACCAAGAGACCCAGTACTTC
NA | TRBJ2-2 | TRBV24-1 | many | CATSDPAGQGNTGELFF | TGTGCCACCAGTGATCCGGCCGGGCAGGGAAACACCGGGGAGCTGTTTTTT
NA | TRBJ2-5 | TRBV7-3 | many | CASSLTYQETQYF | TGTGCCAGCAGCTTAACGTACCAAGAGACCCAGTACTTC
TRBD2 | TRBJ2-7 | TRBV5-1 | many | CASSLGGQIPGLASYEQYF | TGCGCCAGCAGCTTGGGCGGACAGATCCCGGGACTAGCTAGTTACGAGCAGTACTTC
NA | TRBJ2-5 | TRBV5-5 | many | CASSLLQGTVPETQYF | TGTGCCAGCAGCTTGCTTCAAGGGACCGTCCCGGAGACCCAGTACTTC
TRBD1 | TRBJ1-6 | TRBV7-2 | few | CASSLAGGRYNSPLHF | TGTGCCAGCAGCTTAGCAGGGGGCCGGTATAATTCACCCCTCCACTTT
TRBD1 | TRBJ1-1 | TRBV11-3 | many | CATTLGTGVPAFF | TGTGCCACCACCCTTGGGACAGGGGTGCCAGCTTTCTTT
NA | TRBJ1-2 | TRBV6-2/TRBV6-3 | few | CASSYHPRLGIAGYTF | TGTGCCAGCAGTTACCACCCCCGCCTCGGCATCGCTGGCTACACCTTC
NA | TRBJ1-1 | TRBV27 | many | CASSHRRAFF | TGTGCCAGCAGTCATCGGAGAGCTTTCTTT
TRBD1 | TRBJ1-1 | TRBV6-5 | many | CASSYWTGRNTEAFF | TGTGCCAGCAGTTACTGGACAGGGAGGAACACTGAAGCTTTCTTT
TRBD1 | TRBJ1-1 | TRBV4-1 | many | CASSPRPPRDRANTEAFF | TGCGCCAGCAGCCCTAGGCCTCCAAGGGACAGGGCAAACACTGAAGCTTTCTTT
NA | TRBJ1-5 | TRBV4-1 | many | CASSQDSVTQPQHF | TGCGCCAGCAGCCAAGACTCGGTTACTCAGCCCCAGCATTTT
NA | TRBJ2-5 | TRBV19 | NA | CASSMITGGIETQYF | TGTGCCAGTAGTATGATTACCGGTGGAATAGAGACCCAGTACTTC
NA | TRBJ2-2 | TRBV2 | many | CASKERRTGELFF | TGTGCCAGCAAGGAGCGGCGGACCGGGGAGCTGTTTTTT
NA | TRBJ1-1 | TRBV12-3/TRBV12-4 | NA | CASSSGRLNTEAFF | TGTGCCAGCAGTTCGGGACGGCTGAACACTGAAGCTTTCTTT
NA | TRBJ2-5 | TRBV19 | NA | CASSVVGGPTRNF | TGTGCCAGTAGTGTAGTGGGTGGACCGACCCGTAACTTC
TRBD1 | TRBJ1-1 | TRBV14 | many | CASSQEGQGYLMNTEAFF | TGTGCCAGCAGCCAGGAGGGACAGGGCTACCTAATGAACACTGAAGCTTTCTTT
TRBD1 | TRBJ1-1 | TRBV6-1 | many | CASSKGLGGADGAFF | TGTGCCAGCAGTAAAGGGCTAGGGGGCGCGGACGGGGCTTTCTTT
TRBD2 | TRBJ2-7 | TRBV27 | many | CASSLSGTSGSYEQYF | TGTGCCAGCAGTTTATCTGGGACTAGCGGGTCCTACGAGCAGTACTTC
NA | TRBJ1-1 | TRBV6-5 | NA | CASSLGPFGDEAFF | TGTGCCAGCAGTTTAGGACCTTTCGGGGATGAAGCTTTCTTT
TRBD2 | TRBJ2-7 | TRBV20-1 | many | CSADRLAGAGEQYF | TGCAGTGCTGACAGACTAGCGGGAGCGGGCGAGCAGTACTTC
NA | TRBJ1-1 | TRBV6-2/TRBV6-3 | few | CASSYFGGTEAFF | TGTGCCAGCAGTTACTTCGGAGGCACTGAAGCTTTCTTT